Below, 27 T cell receptor beta chains from the same sample are listed, as sequenced in a study of CD8 T cells in ankylosing spondylitis. Study-wide points: In ankylosing spondylitis blood, a motif of fewer than 10 highly homologous TCR beta variants appeared characteristic.

These receptors' targets are unknown. One entry per CDR3 protein results from TCRdb running MiXCR on the 5' RACE reads. Here the sample spans more than 400,000 distinct CDR3 sequences, less than 6% being singletons. Sequenced: blood, either unsorted or a sorted T cell fraction (not recorded which). The receptors derive from a male donor with ankylosing spondylitis.

Ten or more counts support this clonotype. The chain recombines TRBV11-2 with TRBJ1-1, with D maybe TRBD1 (5 bases). Germline V gene lookup returns CDR1 SGHAT and CDR2 FQNNGV. The CDR3 runs to 17 residues. Trimming cost V 4 bases and J 0 bases, with 18 bases left between them. The chain's CDR3 is CASSSNTGHFMNTEAFF. CDR3 DNA: TGTGCCAGCAGCTCGAACACCGGACATTTCATGAACACTGAAGCTTTCTTT.

This clonotype was found many times. The rearrangement uses TRBV2 and TRBJ1-5; D remains ambiguous. CDR3 length equals 14 residues. V gave up 3 bases and J gave up 4 bases, with 10 bases separating them. The V gene's germline CDR1 is SNHLY and CDR2 FYNNEI. CDR3 amino acids: CASSEAQLNQPQHF. In DNA, the CDR3 is TGTGCCAGCAGTGAGGCCCAGCTGAATCAGCCCCAGCATTTT. Full variable domain (outside the CDR3, taken from reference TRBV2 and TRBJ1-5): EPEVTQTPSHQVTQMGQEVILRCVPISNHLYFYWYRQILGQKVEFLVSFYNNEISEKSEIFDDQFSVERPDGSNFTLKIRSTKLEDSAMYFCASSEAQLNQPQHFGDGTRLSIL.

This clonotype was seen repeatedly, ten times or more. The chain combines TRBV6-5 with TRBJ1-2, with D possibly being TRBD1 (6 bases). Trimming removed 0 bases at V and 0 bases at J, with 14 bases between. CDR3 length: 17 amino acids. Germline V gives CDR1 MNHEY, CDR2 SVGAGI. DNA for the CDR3: TGTGCCAGCAGTTACTCGAGAGGGGGGGTGTCTAACTATGGCTACACCTTC. This translates into CASSYSRGGVSNYGYTF.

This clonotype was observed at least ten times. This chain links TRBV29-1 with TRBJ2-7; 10 positions match TRBD2. This CDR3 contains 14 residues. Germline values: CDR1 SQVTM, CDR2 ANQGSEA. J gave up 5 bases and V 4 bases, and 8 bases lay outside the gene matches. CDR3 sequence reads: CSVGVAGGWNEQYF. Written as DNA, the CDR3 is TGCAGCGTTGGGGTAGCGGGGGGTTGGAACGAGCAGTACTTC.

V is TRBV28 and J is TRBJ2-3; 8 positions match TRBD2. Unmatched junction bases numbered 15, after V lost 2 bases and J lost 5 bases. Germline V gene sequence: CDR1 MDHEN, CDR2 SYDVKM. This CDR3 spans 18 amino acids. This chain's CDR3 is CASSLLPGAGEFGDTQYF. CDR3 coding DNA: TGTGCCAGCAGTTTACTCCCTGGAGCGGGAGAGTTCGGAGATACGCAGTATTTT. Complete variable domain (other parts from reference TRBV28 and TRBJ2-3): DVKVTQSSRYLVKRTGEKVFLECVQDMDHENMFWYRQDPGLGLRLIYFSYDVKMKEKGDIPEGYSVSREKKERFSLILESASTNQTSMYLCASSLLPGAGEFGDTQYFGPGTRLTVL.

Remarks on this clonotype: Being one base from a much bigger clone, this may be a read error. The genes are TRBV2 and TRBJ2-1, with no clear D. The CDR3 sequence is 10 residues long. Trimming left V 5 bases short and J 8 bases short, with 4 bases between. Germline V gene lookup returns CDR1 SNHLY and CDR2 FYNNEI. Written as DNA, the CDR3 is TGTGCCAGCAGTATCTATGAGCAGTTCTTC. Translated, it gives CASSIYEQFF.

This clonotype has at least ten counts. The V gene is TRBV9, the J gene TRBJ2-7; D is possibly TRBD1 (5 bases). With 1 base removed from V and 3 bases from J, the gap between germline ends came to 11 bases. This CDR3 has 14 amino acids. Germline CDR1 reads SGDLS; CDR2 reads YYNGEE. CDR3 bases: TGTGCCAGCAGCGTATGGGTTGACAGCTACGAGCAGTACTTC. The encoded protein is CASSVWVDSYEQYF. Supplemented by reference TRBV9 and TRBJ2-7, the full variable domain reads DSGVTQTPKHLITATGQRVTLRCSPRSGDLSVYWYQQSLDQGLQFLIQYYNGEERAKGNILERFSAQQFPDLHSELNLSSLELGDSALYFCASSVWVDSYEQYFGPGTRLTVT.

This sequence joins TRBV19 and TRBJ2-1; 7 bases map to TRBD2. The V and J ends lost 3 bases and 6 bases, in that order; junction bases with no gene match: 8. Germline lookup yields CDR1 LNHDA and CDR2 SQIVND (reference sequence). This CDR3 region has 15 residues. The CDR3, as DNA: TGTGCCAGTAGTATTGTGGCGGGAGTATCCAATGAGCAGTTCTTC. Its translation: CASSIVAGVSNEQFF.

This clonotype has more than one count but fewer than ten. This sequence joins TRBV28 and TRBJ1-4, with D perhaps TRBD1 (5 bases). There are 14 residues in the CDR3. Trimming removed 5 bases from V and 8 bases from J, with 15 bases in between. The germline V gene encodes CDR1 MDHEN and CDR2 SYDVKM. The CDR3 sequence is CASSIYSGKEKLFF. CDR3 sequence (DNA): TGTGCCAGCAGTATATACTCAGGGAAGGAAAAACTGTTTTTT.

This clonotype was picked up many times. DNA of the CDR3: TGTGCCAGCAGCTTAACCGGAAGGGAGGGCACTGAAGCTTTCTTT. This translates into CASSLTGREGTEAFF. The chain uses TRBV7-3 and TRBJ1-1; D is unresolved. Germline assignment: CDR1 SGHTA and CDR2 FQGTGA. V was pared by 0 bases and J by 4 bases, with 12 bases between. The CDR3 has 15 residues.

This clonotype was counted ten times or more. The chain employs TRBV12-3 or TRBV12-4 and TRBJ1-5, with no clear D. Trimming left V 2 bases short and J 0 bases short, with 5 bases between. The CDR3 contains 14 residues. The CDR3 nucleotides read TGTGCCAGCAGTTTAACCTTTAGCAATCAGCCCCAGCATTTT. Its protein is CASSLTFSNQPQHF.

This clonotype was picked up many times. The V call is TRBV10-3, the J call TRBJ2-1; D gene uncertain. Trimming shortened V by 3 bases and J by 0 bases, and 3 bases separated the two germline ends. This CDR3 is 13 amino acids long. Germline-derived CDR1 and CDR2 are ENHRY and SYGVKD. CDR3 coding DNA: TGTGCCATCAGTGAAGGCTCCTACAATGAGCAGTTCTTC. It specifies CAISEGSYNEQFF.

This clonotype came up many times. V and J are TRBV4-2 and TRBJ2-7, with D unclear. The germline V gene encodes CDR1 LGHNA and CDR2 YNFKEQ. This CDR3 has 17 residues. V was trimmed by 1 base and J by 0 bases, leaving 16 bases between them. The CDR3 DNA reads TGTGCCAGCAGCCAAGGCGACGGACGTAGGAGCTCCTACGAGCAGTACTTC. Translated, it gives CASSQGDGRRSSYEQYF.

This clonotype was seen at least ten times. The V and J genes are TRBV5-4 and TRBJ2-3; D unresolved. Deletions cut 2 bases from V and 3 bases from J, with 16 bases between. The CDR3 has 16 amino acids. Germline CDR1 is SGHNT and CDR2 is YYREEE (reference sequence). For the CDR3, the DNA is TGTGCCAGCAGCTTTGTCGCGTCGGACGGAACAGATACGCAGTATTTT. Amino acid sequence: CASSFVASDGTDTQYF.

Many counts were recorded for this clonotype. The genes are TRBV11-2 and TRBJ2-1; 8 positions match TRBD2. Germline CDR1 is SGHAT and CDR2 is FQNNGV. V lost 4 bases and J lost 7; bases outside the gene matches: 12. The CDR3 is 16 residues long. The CDR3 region is CASSSRLGREANEQFF. As DNA, the CDR3 is TGTGCCAGCAGCTCTCGACTAGGGCGGGAGGCTAATGAGCAGTTCTTC.

In its sample, this clonotype was seen a few times. V gene TRBV5-1 combines with J gene TRBJ2-6; D is possibly TRBD1 (6 bases). V was shortened by 2 bases and J by 0 bases, with 15 bases between the two germline ends. The CDR3 consists of 18 residues. The germline V gene has CDR1 SGHRS and CDR2 YFSETQ. The CDR3 DNA is TGCGCCAGCAGCTTAAGACAGGCAGCGTACTCTGGGGCCAACGTCCTGACTTTC. Translation gives CASSLRQAAYSGANVLTF.

This clonotype has a count of ten or more. V gene TRBV28 combines with J gene TRBJ1-1; TRBD1 might be the D (6 bases). In germline, CDR1 is MDHEN, CDR2 SYDVKM. V dropped 6 bases and J dropped 5 bases, with 22 bases sitting between them. There are 16 residues in the CDR3. The CDR3 reads CASSGGPVRRWTEAFF. CDR3 coding DNA: TGTGCCAGCAGCGGGGGCCCCGTAAGGAGGTGGACTGAAGCTTTCTTT. Drawing the rest from reference TRBV28 and TRBJ1-1, the complete variable domain is DVKVTQSSRYLVKRTGEKVFLECVQDMDHENMFWYRQDPGLGLRLIYFSYDVKMKEKGDIPEGYSVSREKKERFSLILESASTNQTSMYLCASSGGPVRRWTEAFFGQGTRLTVV.

This CDR3 is CASSWRRVSYEQYF. The CDR3 DNA reads as TGTGCCAGCAGCTGGAGAAGGGTTTCCTACGAGCAGTACTTC. The gene calls are TRBV7-3 and TRBJ2-7; D unclear. V lost 4 bases and J lost 1, with 11 bases in between. Germline V lookup: CDR1 SGHTA, CDR2 FQGTGA. This CDR3 is built from 14 residues.

Only a few counts were recorded for this clonotype. This sequence joins TRBV28 and TRBJ1-4; tentative D call: TRBD1 (6 bases). Germline CDR1 MDHEN, CDR2 SYDVKM. The CDR3 is 16 residues long. V lost 3 bases to trimming and J lost 0 bases, with 11 bases between them. The CDR3 spells CASSFGGTSTNEKLFF. In DNA, the CDR3 is TGTGCCAGCAGTTTCGGGGGCACTTCAACTAATGAAAAACTGTTTTTT. The whole variable domain, filled in from reference TRBV28 and TRBJ1-4, reads DVKVTQSSRYLVKRTGEKVFLECVQDMDHENMFWYRQDPGLGLRLIYFSYDVKMKEKGDIPEGYSVSREKKERFSLILESASTNQTSMYLCASSFGGTSTNEKLFFGSGTQLSVL.

This clonotype showed up many times. The chain employs TRBV5-1 and TRBJ2-3; 10 bases fit TRBD1. The ends lost 6 bases at V and 4 bases at J; junction bases unmatched: 5. Germline V gene lookup returns CDR1 SGHRS and CDR2 YFSETQ. The CDR3 totals 14 residues. The CDR3 DNA is TGCGCCAGCACCGCGACAGGGGGCTCAGATACGCAGTATTTT. Translating gives CASTATGGSDTQYF. The variable domain in full, completed from reference TRBV5-1 and TRBJ2-3, reads KAGVTQTPRYLIKTRGQQVTLSCSPISGHRSVSWYQQTPGQGLQFLFEYFSETQRNKGNFPGRFSGRQFSNSRSEMNVSTLELGDSALYLCASTATGGSDTQYFGPGTRLTVL.

Many counts were recorded for this clonotype. The chain joins TRBV7-2 to TRBJ2-5, with D possibly TRBD1 on 6 matching bases. Trimming left V 2 bases short and J 3 bases short, with 16 bases between. Germline-derived CDR1 and CDR2 are SGHTA and FQGNSA. The CDR3 has 16 residues. The DNA of the CDR3 is TGTGCCAGCAGCTTACTCGCGCAGGGGTTAAAAGAGACCCAGTACTTC. This sequence encodes CASSLLAQGLKETQYF.

This clonotype was seen many times. This chain joins TRBV5-1 and TRBJ2-3, with 9 bases lining up with TRBD2. Germline V CDR1 and CDR2: SGHRS, YFSETQ. This CDR3 contains 16 residues. V trimming: 3 bases; J trimming: 2 bases; junction bases outside the gene matches: 7. The CDR3 bases are TGCGCCAGCAGCTCCCTAGCGGGGATAGTCACAGATACGCAGTATTTT. It codes for CASSSLAGIVTDTQYF. Together with reference TRBV5-1 and TRBJ2-3, the CDR3 gives the full variable domain: KAGVTQTPRYLIKTRGQQVTLSCSPISGHRSVSWYQQTPGQGLQFLFEYFSETQRNKGNFPGRFSGRQFSNSRSEMNVSTLELGDSALYLCASSSLAGIVTDTQYFGPGTRLTVL.

This clonotype was detected a few times. V and J are TRBV7-8 and TRBJ2-7, with a tentative D call TRBD1 (6 bases). Trimming took off 10 bases at V and 2 bases at J, with 15 bases between the two ends. This CDR3 has 13 amino acids. The germline gives CDR1 SGHVS, CDR2 FQNEAQ. CDR3 in amino acids: CATLGSGAYEQYF. Written as DNA, the CDR3 is TGTGCCACCCTCGGGTCAGGGGCCTACGAGCAGTACTTC.

This clonotype was counted ten times or more. J is TRBJ2-2 and V is TRBV7-2; the match to TRBD2 covers 15 bases. The CDR3 extends over 17 amino acids. V was pared by 5 bases and J by 7 bases, with 8 bases of the junction left unmatched. The germline V gene has CDR1 SGHTA and CDR2 FQGNSA. CDR3 amino acids: CASSQSGTSGRYGELFF. DNA for the CDR3: TGTGCCAGCAGCCAGAGCGGGACTAGCGGGAGGTACGGGGAGCTGTTTTTT.

J is TRBJ1-6 and V is TRBV9; D gene uncertain. V lost 1 base to trimming and J lost 8 bases, with 10 bases between them. Germline V gene lookup returns CDR1 SGDLS and CDR2 YYNGEE. CDR3 length equals 14 residues. CDR3 protein: CASSVQRDDSPLHF. In DNA form, the CDR3 reads TGTGCCAGCAGCGTACAGCGAGACGATTCACCCCTCCACTTT.

This chain uses TRBV7-2 with TRBJ1-3; 7 nucleotides line up with TRBD1. V dropped 9 bases and J dropped 3; count of bases not matched to a gene: 8. This CDR3 comprises 14 residues. The germline CDR1 and CDR2 sequences are SGHTA and FQGNSA. CDR3 bases: TGTGCCAGTGGGGGACAGACCTTTGGAAACACCATATATTTT. The encoded protein is CASGGQTFGNTIYF.

As to this clonotype: A much larger clone sits a single nucleotide away, making a read error possible. This chain joins TRBV7-9 and TRBJ2-1; 12 bases are shared with TRBD2. CDR1 is SEHNR and CDR2 is FQNEAQ in the germline V gene (reference sequence). CDR3 length equals 17 residues. Losses at the gene ends were 3 bases for V and 9 bases for J; bases not matched to a gene: 12. The CDR3 DNA sequence: TGTGCCAGCAGCTTTTTGACCCTAGCGGGAGGGCCGGCTGAGCAGTTCTTC. It is translated as CASSFLTLAGGPAEQFF.